The 16 T cell receptor beta chains listed next were all sequenced from one sample in a study of blood T cells in healthy people across ages. A second roughly 6 to 12 cycle PCR used barcoded and J-beta primers. TCRdb called the 5' RACE reads again in MiXCR, with one record for every CDR3 protein. The table has some 710,000 distinct CDR3 sequences, 35% to 60% seen once; the top ten hold 15% to 20%. Sequencing input: blood. The origin of the receptors is a man older than 75 in good health.

This clonotype was counted between two and nine times. The gene calls are TRBV2 and TRBJ2-3; D perhaps matches TRBD1 (6 bases). Trimming took 5 bases from V and 2 from J, leaving 20 bases between them. The CDR3 runs 17 residues. CDR1 is SNHLY, CDR2 FYNNEI, per germline. The CDR3 region is CASSRRQVATNTDTQYF. The DNA for the CDR3 is TGTGCCAGCAGTAGAAGACAGGTCGCTACTAACACAGATACGCAGTATTTT.

The CDR3 spells CSGFTGAYEQYF. Written as DNA, the CDR3 is TGCAGCGGATTCACGGGGGCCTACGAGCAGTACTTC. This rearrangement joins TRBV29-1 to TRBJ2-7; D is perhaps TRBD2 (6 bases). This CDR3 is 12 amino acids long. Germline CDR1 is SQVTM and CDR2 is ANQGSEA. Trimming stripped 7 bases from V and 2 bases from J, with 12 bases between.

In DNA form, the CDR3 reads TGCAGTGCTAGAGCTCCGGGATCACACACAGATACGCAGTATTTT. Its translation is CSARAPGSHTDTQYF. The chain combines TRBV20-1 with TRBJ2-3, with a possible D match to TRBD2 (5 bases). Germline loops: CDR1 DFQATT, CDR2 SNEGSKA (reference sequence). Trimming took off 1 base at V and 2 bases at J, with 13 bases between the two ends. This CDR3 has 15 amino acids.

The rearrangement links TRBV6-2 or TRBV6-3 to TRBJ1-5, with D maybe TRBD1 (5 bases). This CDR3 is 14 amino acids long. Trimming removed 6 bases at V and 2 bases at J, with 11 bases between. CDR1 and CDR2 from the germline V gene are MNHEY and SVGEGT. DNA for the CDR3: TGTGCCAGCAGCCCCACACAGGGCAATCAGCCCCAGCATTTT. Its protein is CASSPTQGNQPQHF.

This clonotype was detected only a few times. This sequence joins TRBV20-1 and TRBJ2-1, with D maybe TRBD2 (6 bases). The J call is doubtful: the DNA matches TRBJ2-7 better. Germline CDR1 is DFQATT and CDR2 is SNEGSKA (reference sequence). This CDR3 has 15 residues. The CDR3 DNA reads as TGCAGTGCTTTCGTCGGAGGGAGCTCCTACAATGAGCAGTACTTC. Translation gives CSAFVGGSSYNEQYF.

This chain uses TRBV10-3 with TRBJ2-5, with a weak D call TRBD2 (6 bases). CDR3 length: 14 amino acids. The V end lost 10 bases, the J end lost 1 base, and 16 bases lay between the germline ends. Germline CDR1 reads ENHRY; CDR2 reads SYGVKD. The CDR3 loop reads CATVGGPPQETQYF. CDR3 bases: TGTGCCACCGTAGGAGGGCCCCCCCAAGAGACCCAGTACTTC.

The chain links TRBV2 to TRBJ2-5, with D unresolved. Germline V CDR1 and CDR2: SNHLY, FYNNEI. This CDR3 region has 13 residues. Trimming shortened V by 4 bases and J by 11 bases, and 17 bases separated the two germline ends. This CDR3 reads CASSVNTNNEQYF. The CDR3 nucleotides are TGTGCCAGCAGTGTAAACACGAACAATGAGCAGTACTTC. The variable domain in full, with the rest retrieved from reference TRBV2 and TRBJ2-5, is EPEVTQTPSHQVTQMGQEVILRCVPISNHLYFYWYRQILGQKVEFLVSFYNNEISEKSEIFDDQFSVERPDGSNFTLKIRSTKLEDSAMYFCASSVNTNNEQYFGPGTRLLVL.

The rearrangement joins TRBV3-1 to TRBJ2-5, with D possibly being TRBD2 (6 bases). The closer fit of TRBJ2-7 to the DNA end suggests the J call may be wrong. The CDR3 has 17 amino acids. CDR1 and CDR2 from the germline V gene are LGHDT and YNNKEL (reference sequence). This CDR3 reads CASSHGAGGSVANEQYF. The CDR3 DNA follows: TGTGCCAGCAGCCATGGAGCCGGGGGTAGTGTAGCAAACGAGCAGTACTTC.

This chain connects TRBV3-1 to TRBJ1-5, with D perhaps TRBD1 (5 bases). Germline assignment: CDR1 LGHDT and CDR2 YNNKEL (reference sequence). The V end was cut by 0 bases, the J end by 4 bases, with 13 bases between. The CDR3 length is 16 residues. DNA of the CDR3: TGTGCCAGCAGCCAAGACATAGCAGGGCCGAATCAGCCCCAGCATTTT. Residues: CASSQDIAGPNQPQHF.

This sequence joins TRBV10-3 and TRBJ1-6; D may be TRBD1 (6 bases). Germline CDR1 ENHRY, CDR2 SYGVKD. The length of the CDR3 is 17 residues. V lost 2 bases to trimming and J lost 5 bases, with 16 bases between them. The CDR3 nucleotides read TGTGCCATCAGTGAGAGCGGGGGGCAGTCCCATAATTCACCCCTCCACTTT. Translation gives CAISESGGQSHNSPLHF.

This clonotype has just a few counts. This rearrangement joins TRBV9 to TRBJ2-5; no clear D gene. Judging by the DNA end, TRBJ2-7 fits better; the J call may be wrong. CDR3 length: 15 amino acids. Germline V gene sequence: CDR1 SGDLS, CDR2 YYNGEE. DNA for the CDR3: TGTGCCAGCAGCGTAGATGCGGCTAGTGTTTACGAGCAGTACTTC. This encodes CASSVDAASVYEQYF.

This clonotype appeared a few times. The chain combines TRBV11-2 with TRBJ2-1; 14 positions agree with TRBD2. CDR3 size: 16 residues. With V trimmed by 5 bases and J by 9 bases, 9 bases remained unmatched. CDR1 SGHAT and CDR2 FQNNGV come from the germline V gene. CDR3 in amino acids: CASSALTSGRVTEQFF. The CDR3, as DNA: TGTGCCAGCAGCGCCTTGACTAGCGGGAGGGTAACTGAGCAGTTCTTC.

The J gene is TRBJ2-2, the V gene TRBV4-3; 11 bases are a match to TRBD2. V was clipped by 3 bases and J by 3 bases; unmatched bases: 9. The CDR3 has 18 amino acids. Germline CDR1 is LGHNA and CDR2 is YSLEER. CDR3 protein: CASSQSPSGRLYTGELFF. CDR3 coding DNA: TGCGCCAGCAGCCAGTCCCCTAGCGGGAGGTTGTACACCGGGGAGCTGTTTTTT.

This clonotype was counted only a few times. This chain uses TRBV7-2 with TRBJ1-1; possible D gene TRBD1, 6 bases. Germline CDR1 reads SGHTA; CDR2 reads FQGNSA. Between the trimmed V and J ends, which lost 5 bases and 5 bases, there was a span of 15 bases. The CDR3 has 14 amino acids. CDR3 residues: CASSLGGKWTEAFF. CDR3 in DNA: TGTGCCAGCAGCCTAGGGGGGAAGTGGACTGAAGCTTTCTTT.

This chain links TRBV20-1 with TRBJ2-3, with 12 positions matching TRBD2. The CDR3 is 13 residues long. V trimming: 6 bases; J trimming: 7 bases; junction bases outside the gene matches: 5. Looked up from germline, CDR1 is DFQATT and CDR2 is SNEGSKA (reference sequence). The CDR3 coding sequence is TGCAGTGCACGACTAGCGGGGGTGAATACGCAGTATTTT. Encoded protein: CSARLAGVNTQYF.

This clonotype has a handful of counts. The rearrangement links TRBV24-1 to TRBJ2-7; 9 bases fit TRBD2. The germline V gene encodes CDR1 KGHDR and CDR2 SFDVKD. The CDR3 runs to 15 residues. Losses at the gene ends were 0 bases for V and 7 bases for J; bases not matched to a gene: 6. For the CDR3, the DNA is TGTGCCACCAGTGATTTGAGCGGGAGGTTGGGTGAGCAGTACTTC. Its translation is CATSDLSGRLGEQYF.